One sample yielded the 18 T cell receptor beta chains listed below, sequenced in a study of blood T cells in healthy people across ages. A second roughly 6 to 11 cycle PCR used barcoded and J-beta primers. In TCRdb, the 5' RACE reads were re-called with MiXCR into one record per CDR3 protein. This sample has hundreds of thousands of distinct CDR3 sequences, with 49% found just once. The sample consisted of blood. These receptors were obtained from a woman in her fifties or sixties in good health.

The chain is built from TRBV5-1 and TRBJ2-5; 7 nucleotides align to TRBD2. V lost 3 bases and J lost 2; bases outside the gene matches: 10. From germline, CDR1 is SGHRS and CDR2 YFSETQ. There are 16 residues in the CDR3. CDR3 in amino acids: CASSSGTTLAQETQYF. In DNA, the CDR3 is TGCGCCAGCAGCTCGGGGACTACCCTGGCACAAGAGACCCAGTACTTC.

This clonotype occurred a few times. The V gene is TRBV28, the J gene TRBJ2-7; weak D call: TRBD2 (6 bases). From germline, CDR1 is MDHEN and CDR2 SYDVKM. CDR3 length equals 12 residues. V was cut by 9 bases and J by 3 bases, with 12 bases left in between. CDR3 loop: CASQGGNYEQYF. CDR3 bases: TGTGCCAGTCAGGGCGGGAACTACGAGCAGTACTTC.

This sequence joins TRBV10-3 and TRBJ2-5; 12 bases are a match to TRBD2. This CDR3 comprises 17 residues. CDR1 ENHRY and CDR2 SYGVKD come from the germline V gene. The trim removed 3 bases at V and 1 base at J, leaving 6 bases unmatched. The CDR3 is CAISDLAGGKLQETQYF. CDR3 bases: TGTGCCATCAGTGATCTAGCGGGGGGGAAACTCCAAGAGACCCAGTACTTC.

This clonotype was seen a few times. This sequence joins TRBV5-5 and TRBJ2-7, with TRBD2 matching over 10 bases. Losses at the gene ends were 2 bases for V and 9 bases for J; bases not matched to a gene: 8. Germline V CDR1 and CDR2: SGHKS, YYEKEE (reference sequence). The CDR3 length is 14 residues. The CDR3 bases are TGTGCCAGCAGCTTAGCGGGAGGGCCGGCGTTGCAGTACTTC. This encodes CASSLAGGPALQYF.

This clonotype was recorded a few times. The chain has TRBV10-3 and TRBJ2-7; D perhaps matches TRBD2 (6 bases). The germline CDR1 and CDR2 sequences are ENHRY and SYGVKD. The CDR3 extends over 14 amino acids. V lost 8 bases and J 0 bases, leaving 14 bases between the germline ends. CDR3 sequence (DNA): TGTGCCATCGGAGGGACTGGGAGCTCCTACGAGCAGTACTTC. This gives the protein CAIGGTGSSYEQYF.

V usage is TRBV25-1 and J usage is TRBJ2-4; the D gene is possibly TRBD2 (5 bases). The CDR3 totals 14 residues. With 3 bases removed from V and 5 bases from J, the gap between germline ends came to 11 bases. Germline CDR1 MGHDK, CDR2 SYGVNS. This CDR3 is CASSDEEEENIQYF. In DNA form, the CDR3 reads TGTGCCAGCAGTGACGAAGAGGAGGAAAACATTCAGTACTTC. Looking up the rest from reference TRBV25-1 and TRBJ2-4 gives the full variable domain: EADIYQTPRYLVIGTGKKITLECSQTMGHDKMYWYQQDPGMELHLIHYSYGVNSTEKGDLSSESTVSRIRTEHFPLTLESARPSHTSQYLCASSDEEEENIQYFGAGTRLSVL.

This chain uses TRBV7-9 with TRBJ2-7, with D maybe TRBD2 (6 bases). The germline V gene encodes CDR1 SEHNR and CDR2 FQNEAQ (reference sequence). V was pared by 0 bases and J by 2 bases, with 11 bases between. The CDR3 is made up of 15 amino acids. CDR3 region: CASSLARGIAYEQYF. CDR3 bases: TGTGCCAGCAGCTTAGCCCGGGGGATAGCCTACGAGCAGTACTTC.

This clonotype was seen ten or more times. One end of the junction is discordant with germline, which a read error may explain. V and J are TRBV15 and TRBJ2-3, with TRBD1 matching 10 bases. Germline loops: CDR1 LNHNV, CDR2 YYDKDF (reference sequence). The CDR3 has 16 residues. The CDR3 region has the DNA TGTGCCACCAGCGGAGACAGGGGGCGATACACAGATACGCAGTATTTT. Translating it yields CATSGDRGRYTDTQYF.

The CDR3 here is CASSHQSSASYNEQFF. The CDR3 nucleotides are TGCGCCAGCAGCCATCAATCTAGCGCGTCCTACAATGAGCAGTTCTTC. This sequence joins TRBV5-1 and TRBJ2-1; maybe TRBD2 (6 bases). Trimming shortened V by 4 bases and J by 1 base, and 15 bases separated the two germline ends. The CDR3 has 16 residues. Germline CDR1 and CDR2: SGHRS and YFSETQ.

CDR3 nucleotides: TGTGCCATCAGTGAAACTAGCGGGAGCGGCACTGAGCAGTACTTC. Protein: CAISETSGSGTEQYF. The rearrangement links TRBV10-3 to TRBJ2-7; 11 bases match TRBD2. This CDR3 spans 15 amino acids. V was pared by 3 bases and J by 7 bases, with 8 bases of the junction left unmatched. Germline V gene data show CDR1 as ENHRY and CDR2 as SYGVKD.

A note on this clonotype: Since a much larger clone is just one base distant, this may be a read error. CDR3 sequence reads: CACSLPGVPTEAFF. In DNA, the CDR3 is TGTGCCTGCAGCTTACCAGGGGTCCCCACTGAAGCTTTCTTT. The chain combines TRBV7-9 with TRBJ1-1, with D perhaps TRBD1 (6 bases). CDR3 length: 14 amino acids. CDR1 is SEHNR, CDR2 FQNEAQ, per germline (reference sequence).

This chain connects TRBV20-1 to TRBJ2-7, with unresolved D. V lost 2 bases and J lost 3, with 11 bases in between. CDR1 and CDR2 from the germline V gene are DFQATT and SNEGSKA (reference sequence). The CDR3 runs 13 residues. The CDR3, as DNA: TGCAGTGCTAGACCTTCGGCCTACTACGAGCAGTACTTC. It specifies CSARPSAYYEQYF.

This clonotype has more than one count but fewer than ten. The V gene is TRBV4-2, the J gene TRBJ2-5; 7 bases match TRBD1. With V trimmed by 4 bases and J by 3 bases, 8 bases remained unmatched. Germline V gives CDR1 LGHNA, CDR2 YNFKEQ. This CDR3 has 15 amino acids. CDR3: CASSRTGTEKETQYF. CDR3 sequence (DNA): TGTGCCAGCAGCCGGACCGGGACAGAGAAAGAGACCCAGTACTTC.

This chain links TRBV5-1 with TRBJ2-6; TRBD1 is a possible D gene (6 bases). Trimming shortened V by 0 bases and J by 0 bases, and 13 bases separated the two germline ends. The CDR3 sequence is 18 residues long. Germline CDR1 is SGHRS and CDR2 is YFSETQ. CDR3: CASSLARGISSGANVLTF. The DNA for the CDR3 is TGCGCCAGCAGCTTGGCCAGGGGTATTAGCTCTGGGGCCAACGTCCTGACTTTC.

This clonotype was detected only a few times. The chain has TRBV29-1 and TRBJ1-3, with a weak D call TRBD1 (5 bases). The germline V and J ends were trimmed by 4 bases and 4 bases, with 11 bases remaining between them. The germline CDR1 and CDR2 sequences are SQVTM and ANQGSEA. The CDR3 totals 13 residues. This chain's CDR3 is CSVGDSMGNTIYF. In nucleotides, the CDR3 is TGCAGCGTTGGTGACAGTATGGGAAACACCATATATTTT.

The sample holds a few counts of this clonotype. This chain joins TRBV20-1 and TRBJ2-3; tentative D call: TRBD2 (8 bases). Germline assignment: CDR1 DFQATT and CDR2 SNEGSKA (reference sequence). The CDR3 extends over 17 amino acids. Trimming pared 5 bases from V and 0 bases from J, leaving 21 bases between. The CDR3 reads CSAPPGGGGRSTDTQYF. The CDR3, as DNA: TGCAGTGCTCCACCCGGAGGGGGCGGGAGGAGCACAGATACGCAGTATTTT.

This chain joins TRBV12-3 or TRBV12-4 and TRBJ2-1, with 10 nucleotides matching TRBD2. V dropped 6 bases and J dropped 8; count of bases not matched to a gene: 19. The CDR3 extends over 18 amino acids. The CDR3 loop reads CASRGGAFSSGRGYEQFF. The DNA of the CDR3 is TGTGCCAGCAGGGGGGGGGCCTTTTCTAGCGGGAGAGGCTATGAGCAGTTCTTC.

This clonotype was seen a single time. The chain joins TRBV20-1 to TRBJ2-7, with D possibly TRBD1 on 6 matching bases. V lost 3 bases and J 6 bases, leaving 9 bases between the germline ends. Germline CDR1 reads DFQATT; CDR2 reads SNEGSKA (reference sequence). The length of the CDR3 is 11 residues. The CDR3 reads CSASKGGEQYF. The CDR3 DNA follows: TGCAGTGCTAGTAAAGGGGGCGAGCAGTACTTC.